The present entry profiles one T cell receptor (beta chain) with its context. Its antigen remains unidentified. These data come from a study of OX40 agonist ivuxolimab in advanced cancers. General study points: Partly responding patients at 0.1-3.0 mg/kg showed some of the smallest clonal expansion.

CDR3 size: 16 residues. Trimming pared 0 bases from V and 6 bases from J, leaving 15 bases between. Per the germline V gene, CDR1 is SGDLS and CDR2 is YYNGEE. Here immunoSEQ multiplex PCR was the method, and the copy in TCRdb shows in-frame clones only, minus some. The sample lists about 84,000 clones; roughly 82% were seen once. This receptor was obtained from an adult with an advanced solid tumor such as melanoma, head and neck, liver or kidney cancer. The chain couples TRBV9 to TRBJ2-2; D not certain. Sequencing was performed on CD4+ or CD8+ T cells sorted from blood, taken in a trial of the OX40 agonist ivuxolimab. CDR3 protein: CASSVDLGFGAGELFF. The DNA of the CDR3 is TGTGCCAGCAGCGTAGATCTGGGGTTTGGAGCCGGGGAGCTGTTTTTT.